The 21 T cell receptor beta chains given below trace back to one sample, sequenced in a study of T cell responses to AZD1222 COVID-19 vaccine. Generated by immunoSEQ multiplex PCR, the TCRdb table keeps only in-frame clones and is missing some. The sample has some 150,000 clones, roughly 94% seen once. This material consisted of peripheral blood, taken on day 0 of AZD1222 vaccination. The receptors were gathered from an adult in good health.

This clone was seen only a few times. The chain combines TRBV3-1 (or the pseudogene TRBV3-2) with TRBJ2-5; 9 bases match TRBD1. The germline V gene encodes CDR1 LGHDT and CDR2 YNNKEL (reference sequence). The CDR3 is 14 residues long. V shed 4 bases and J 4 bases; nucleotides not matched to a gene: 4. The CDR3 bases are TGTGCCAGCAGCCCCGGACAGGGGACAGAGACCCAGTACTTC. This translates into CASSPGQGTETQYF.

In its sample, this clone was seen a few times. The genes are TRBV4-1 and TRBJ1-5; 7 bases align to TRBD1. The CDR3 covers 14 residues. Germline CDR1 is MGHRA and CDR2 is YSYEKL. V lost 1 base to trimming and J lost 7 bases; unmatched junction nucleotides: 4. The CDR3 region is CASSQVTGEQPQHF. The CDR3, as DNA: TGCGCCAGCAGCCAAGTTACAGGGGAACAGCCCCAGCATTTT.

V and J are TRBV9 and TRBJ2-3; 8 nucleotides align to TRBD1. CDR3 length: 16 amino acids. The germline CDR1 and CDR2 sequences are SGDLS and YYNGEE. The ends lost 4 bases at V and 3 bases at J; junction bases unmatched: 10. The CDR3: CASSPDRGARTDTQYF. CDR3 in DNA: TGTGCCAGCAGCCCCGACAGGGGAGCTCGGACAGATACGCAGTATTTT.

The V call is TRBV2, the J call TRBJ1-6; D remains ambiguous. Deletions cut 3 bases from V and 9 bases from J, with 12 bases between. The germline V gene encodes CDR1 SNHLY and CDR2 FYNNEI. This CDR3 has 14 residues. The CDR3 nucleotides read TGTGCCAGCAGTGATGGAATGTTAGGTTCACCCCTCCACTTT. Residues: CASSDGMLGSPLHF.

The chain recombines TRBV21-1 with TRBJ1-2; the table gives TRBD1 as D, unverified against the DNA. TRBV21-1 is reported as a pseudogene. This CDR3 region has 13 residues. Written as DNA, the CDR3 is TGTGCCAGCAGCAAGGGACAGAGCTATGGCTACACCTTC. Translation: CASSKGQSYGYTF.

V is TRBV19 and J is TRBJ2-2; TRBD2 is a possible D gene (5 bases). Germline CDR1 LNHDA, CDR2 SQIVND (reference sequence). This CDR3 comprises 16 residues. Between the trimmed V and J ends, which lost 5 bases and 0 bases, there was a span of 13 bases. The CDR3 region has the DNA TGTGCCAGTAGTGGGTCGGGGTCCACGAACACCGGGGAGCTGTTTTTT. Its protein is CASSGSGSTNTGELFF.

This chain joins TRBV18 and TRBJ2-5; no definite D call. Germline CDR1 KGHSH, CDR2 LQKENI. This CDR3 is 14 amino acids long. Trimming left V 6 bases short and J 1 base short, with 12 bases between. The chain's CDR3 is CASSGRSFQETQYF. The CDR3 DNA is TGTGCCAGCTCGGGTAGAAGCTTCCAAGAGACCCAGTACTTC.

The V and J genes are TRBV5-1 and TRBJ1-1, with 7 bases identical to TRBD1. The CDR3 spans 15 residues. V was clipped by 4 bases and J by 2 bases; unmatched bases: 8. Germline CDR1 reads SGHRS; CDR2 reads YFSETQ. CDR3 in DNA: TGCGCCAGCAGCATGGGACAGATATATAACACTGAAGCTTTCTTT. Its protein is CASSMGQIYNTEAFF.

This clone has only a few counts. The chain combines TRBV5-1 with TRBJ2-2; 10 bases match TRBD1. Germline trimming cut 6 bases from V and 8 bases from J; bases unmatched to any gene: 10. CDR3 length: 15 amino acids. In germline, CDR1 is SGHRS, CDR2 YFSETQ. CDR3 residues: CASTDRGSLGGELFF. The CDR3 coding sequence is TGCGCCAGCACGGACAGGGGGTCCCTTGGAGGGGAGCTGTTTTTT.

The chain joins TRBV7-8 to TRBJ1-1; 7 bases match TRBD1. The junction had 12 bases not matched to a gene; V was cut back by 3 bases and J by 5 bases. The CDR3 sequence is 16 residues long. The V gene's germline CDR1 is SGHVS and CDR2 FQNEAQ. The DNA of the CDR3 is TGTGCCAGCAGCTTCTTGGACAGGCAGGAGGAGACTGAAGCTTTCTTT. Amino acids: CASSFLDRQEETEAFF.

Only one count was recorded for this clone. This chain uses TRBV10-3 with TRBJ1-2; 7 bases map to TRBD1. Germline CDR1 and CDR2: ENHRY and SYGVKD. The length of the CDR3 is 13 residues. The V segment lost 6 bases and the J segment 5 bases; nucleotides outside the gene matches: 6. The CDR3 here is CAISGQALYGYTF. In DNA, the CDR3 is TGTGCCATCAGCGGACAGGCCTTATATGGCTACACCTTC.

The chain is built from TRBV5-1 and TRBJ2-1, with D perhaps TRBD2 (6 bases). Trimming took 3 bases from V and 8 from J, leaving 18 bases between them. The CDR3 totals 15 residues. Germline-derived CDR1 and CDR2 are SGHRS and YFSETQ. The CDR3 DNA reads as TGCGCCAGCAGCTCCGGAGGGCACCCCACGGATGAGCAGTTCTTC. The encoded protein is CASSSGGHPTDEQFF.

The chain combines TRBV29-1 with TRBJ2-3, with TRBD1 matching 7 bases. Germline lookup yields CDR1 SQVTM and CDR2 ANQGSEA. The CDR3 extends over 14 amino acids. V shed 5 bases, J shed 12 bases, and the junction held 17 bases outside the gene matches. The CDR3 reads CSVPMPGQRIAQYF. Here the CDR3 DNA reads TGCAGCGTTCCCATGCCGGGACAGCGCATCGCCCAGTATTTT.

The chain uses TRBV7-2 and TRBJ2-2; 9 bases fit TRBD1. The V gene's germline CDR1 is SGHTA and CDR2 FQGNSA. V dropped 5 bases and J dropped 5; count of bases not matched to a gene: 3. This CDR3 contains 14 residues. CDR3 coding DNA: TGTGCCAGCAGCCAAGGACAGGGGACCGGGGAGCTGTTTTTT. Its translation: CASSQGQGTGELFF.

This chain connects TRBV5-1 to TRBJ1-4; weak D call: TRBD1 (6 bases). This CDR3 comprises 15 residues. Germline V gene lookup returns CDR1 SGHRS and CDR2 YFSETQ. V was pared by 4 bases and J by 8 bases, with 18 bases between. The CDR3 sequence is CASSLQGRTAEKLFF. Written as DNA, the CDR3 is TGCGCCAGCAGCCTACAGGGACGGACGGCGGAAAAACTGTTTTTT.

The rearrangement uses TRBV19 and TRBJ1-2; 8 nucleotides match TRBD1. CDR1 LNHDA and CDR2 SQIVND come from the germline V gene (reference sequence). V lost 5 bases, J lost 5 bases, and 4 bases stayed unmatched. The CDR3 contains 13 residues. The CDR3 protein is CASSFQGAYGYTF. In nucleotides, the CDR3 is TGTGCCAGTAGTTTCCAGGGGGCTTATGGCTACACCTTC.

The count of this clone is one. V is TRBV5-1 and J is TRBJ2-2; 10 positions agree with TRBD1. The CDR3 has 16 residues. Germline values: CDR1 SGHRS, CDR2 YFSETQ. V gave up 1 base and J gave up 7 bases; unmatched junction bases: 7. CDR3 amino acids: CASSLTGTGDGGELFF. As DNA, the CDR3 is TGCGCCAGCAGCTTGACCGGGACAGGGGATGGCGGGGAGCTGTTTTTT. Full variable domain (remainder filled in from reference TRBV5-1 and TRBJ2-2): KAGVTQTPRYLIKTRGQQVTLSCSPISGHRSVSWYQQTPGQGLQFLFEYFSETQRNKGNFPGRFSGRQFSNSRSEMNVSTLELGDSALYLCASSLTGTGDGGELFFGEGSRLTVL.

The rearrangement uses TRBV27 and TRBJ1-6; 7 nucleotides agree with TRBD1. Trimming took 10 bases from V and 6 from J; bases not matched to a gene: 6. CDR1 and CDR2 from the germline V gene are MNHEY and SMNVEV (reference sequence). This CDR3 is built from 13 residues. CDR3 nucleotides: TGTGCCACCTGCGACAGGGTTAATTCACCCCTCCACTTT. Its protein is CATCDRVNSPLHF.

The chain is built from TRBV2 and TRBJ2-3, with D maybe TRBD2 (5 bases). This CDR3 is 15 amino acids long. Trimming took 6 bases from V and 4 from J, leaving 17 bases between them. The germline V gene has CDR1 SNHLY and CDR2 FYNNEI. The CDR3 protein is CASSQNGRDSDTQYF. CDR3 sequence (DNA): TGTGCCAGCAGCCAAAACGGTCGGGATTCAGATACGCAGTATTTT.

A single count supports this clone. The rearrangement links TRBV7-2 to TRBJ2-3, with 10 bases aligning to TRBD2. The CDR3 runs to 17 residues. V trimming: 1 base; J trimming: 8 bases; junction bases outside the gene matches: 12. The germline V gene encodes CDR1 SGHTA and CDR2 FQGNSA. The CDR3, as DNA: TGTGCCAGCAGCTTAGGCCCACTAGCGGGGACCTCTGGTACGCAGTATTTT. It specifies CASSLGPLAGTSGTQYF.

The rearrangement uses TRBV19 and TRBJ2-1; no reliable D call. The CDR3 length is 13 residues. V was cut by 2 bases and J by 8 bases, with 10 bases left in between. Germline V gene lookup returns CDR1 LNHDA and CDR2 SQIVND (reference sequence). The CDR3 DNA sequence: TGTGCCAGTAGTATATACCTTAATGATGAGCAGTTCTTC. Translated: CASSIYLNDEQFF.